This T cell receptor beta chain comes out of a study of blood T cell repertoires in COVID-19. Germline CDR1 is MGHDK and CDR2 is SYGVNS. The CDR3 contains 13 residues. Trimming cost V 6 bases and J 1 base, with 7 bases left between them. Profiling relied on immunoSEQ multiplex PCR, and the TCRdb table lists in-frame clones only, not all of them. The sample holds approximately 470,000 clones, about 90% seen once. Recruitment covered fewer than 25 US areas and drew participants whose ages spanned about 18 to 89 years. Cohort 3 donors were reported recovered after two negative PCRs, clearance, or symptom resolution.

The sequencing input was PBMCs or T cells enriched from blood (not recorded which). The sequence derives from a woman in her late teens or twenties who had recovered from COVID-19. The rearrangement links TRBV25-1 to TRBJ1-5, with D unresolved. As DNA, the CDR3 is TGTGCCAGCAGCGACTTAAGCAATCAGCCCCAGCATTTT. Its protein is CASSDLSNQPQHF. Drawing the rest from reference TRBV25-1 and TRBJ1-5, the complete variable domain is EADIYQTPRYLVIGTGKKITLECSQTMGHDKMYWYQQDPGMELHLIHYSYGVNSTEKGDLSSESTVSRIRTEHFPLTLESARPSHTSQYLCASSDLSNQPQHFGDGTRLSIL.